Each of the 10 T cell receptor beta chains below was sequenced from the same sample in a study of T-cell memory formation after mild COVID-19. TCRdb passed the 5' RACE reads through MiXCR, listing each CDR3 protein once. This sample has roughly 150,000 distinct CDR3 sequences, with around 13% found just once. Input material: PBMCs or a T cell subset sorted from them (not recorded which). The receptors originated from an adult woman who had mild COVID-19 (a few samples of this study predate the infection). Cell type and time point are not known.

This clonotype was counted a few times. This chain connects TRBV12-3 or TRBV12-4 to TRBJ1-1; D remains unclear. The V end was cut by 6 bases, the J end by 7 bases, with 9 bases between. This CDR3 is 11 amino acids long. This chain's CDR3 is CASSFDIEAFF. The CDR3 DNA reads as TGTGCCAGCAGCTTCGACATTGAAGCTTTCTTT.

The rearrangement joins TRBV7-2 to TRBJ2-5; TRBD2 might be the D (7 bases). Germline V gene sequence: CDR1 SGHTA, CDR2 FQGNSA. The CDR3 has 14 residues. Between the trimmed V and J ends, which lost 5 bases and 6 bases, there was a span of 16 bases. DNA for the CDR3: TGTGCCAGCAGCCGGACCGGGGGGCTGAAGACCCAGTACTTC. Protein: CASSRTGGLKTQYF.

In this sample, this clonotype turned up a few times. The V gene is TRBV6-6, the J gene TRBJ2-2; 11 nucleotides line up with TRBD2. The V segment lost 0 bases and the J segment 5 bases; nucleotides outside the gene matches: 11. CDR1 MNHNY and CDR2 SVGAGI come from the germline V gene (reference sequence). The length of the CDR3 is 19 residues. In DNA, the CDR3 is TGTGCCAGCAGTTACTCGTTACTAGCGGGGGCCCGGGGGACCGGGGAGCTGTTTTTT. Its protein product is CASSYSLLAGARGTGELFF.

This clonotype was counted only a few times. The chain links TRBV29-1 to TRBJ2-3; 8 bases agree with TRBD1. Germline CDR1 SQVTM, CDR2 ANQGSEA. V gave up 5 bases and J gave up 2 bases; unmatched junction bases: 6. The CDR3 is 14 amino acids. CDR3 residues: CSVPGGKHTDTQYF. The CDR3, as DNA: TGCAGCGTTCCAGGGGGCAAGCACACAGATACGCAGTATTTT.

This clonotype was detected a few times. The V gene is TRBV5-1, the J gene TRBJ1-6, with D perhaps TRBD1 (6 bases). V lost 0 bases and J lost 7, with 11 bases in between. The germline V gene encodes CDR1 SGHRS and CDR2 YFSETQ. This CDR3 has 15 amino acids. The CDR3 DNA reads TGCGCCAGCAGCTTGGGACAGGCGCGCAATTCACCCCTCCACTTT. It specifies CASSLGQARNSPLHF.

The V gene is TRBV5-1, the J gene TRBJ2-1, with 11 bases identical to TRBD2. Germline loops: CDR1 SGHRS, CDR2 YFSETQ. The CDR3 covers 15 residues. V lost 0 bases to trimming and J lost 9 bases; unmatched junction nucleotides: 5. The CDR3 is CASSLASGGHGEQFF. As DNA, the CDR3 is TGCGCCAGCAGCTTGGCTAGCGGGGGGCACGGTGAGCAGTTCTTC.

V is TRBV6-6 and J is TRBJ1-1; D unclear. CDR1 and CDR2 from the germline V gene are MNHNY and SVGAGI (reference sequence). The CDR3 consists of 13 residues. Trimming shortened V by 0 bases and J by 1 base, and 3 bases separated the two germline ends. The CDR3 bases are TGTGCCAGCAGTTACTCTGAGAACACTGAAGCTTTCTTT. Translated: CASSYSENTEAFF.

The rearrangement uses TRBV14 and TRBJ1-1; possible D gene TRBD1, 5 bases. Trimming removed 5 bases from V and 1 base from J, with 17 bases in between. Germline V gene lookup returns CDR1 SGHDN and CDR2 FVKESK. The CDR3 is 16 residues long. For the CDR3, the DNA is TGTGCCAGCAGCGCAAGTAAAGGGGTTAAGAACACTGAAGCTTTCTTT. It is translated as CASSASKGVKNTEAFF.

The chain combines TRBV4-1 with TRBJ2-7, with D possibly being TRBD2 (7 bases). CDR3 length: 15 amino acids. The germline V and J ends were trimmed by 0 bases and 4 bases, with 13 bases remaining between them. Germline assignment: CDR1 MGHRA and CDR2 YSYEKL. CDR3 region: CASSQDSGGLYEQYF. CDR3 in DNA: TGCGCCAGCAGCCAAGATTCGGGGGGCCTTTACGAGCAGTACTTC.

This clonotype was observed a handful of times. The rearrangement links TRBV7-2 to TRBJ2-7; D is ambiguous. V was clipped by 1 base and J by 6 bases, with 10 bases between them. Germline CDR1 SGHTA, CDR2 FQGNSA. The CDR3 extends over 13 amino acids. This CDR3 is CASSLGPSGEQYF. CDR3 in DNA: TGTGCCAGCAGCTTAGGGCCCTCCGGCGAGCAGTACTTC.